Below, 2 T cell receptor beta chains from the same sample are listed, as sequenced in a study of T cell repertoires in cytomegalovirus infection. MiXCR, run by TCRdb on the reads, gives a single entry per CDR3 protein. Among about 450,000 distinct CDR3 sequences listed, around 32% were seen once. Sequencing input: PBMCs. The receptors derive from a human donor in good health (CMV status not recorded). Some clones in this sample may be carry-over from other donors' samples.

CDR3 region: CASSHSREFHGYTF. CDR3 coding DNA: TGTGCCAGCAGCCACTCCCGGGAGTTCCATGGCTACACCTTC. The chain employs TRBV7-9 and TRBJ1-2; D remains unclear. The CDR3 sequence is 14 residues long. V gave up 5 bases and J gave up 6 bases, with 16 bases separating them. Per the germline V gene, CDR1 is SEHNR and CDR2 is FQNEAQ (reference sequence).

This clonotype occurred many times. This chain connects TRBV7-2 to TRBJ1-2, with D possibly being TRBD1 (6 bases). V shed 5 bases and J shed 6 bases, with 13 bases lying between them. In germline, CDR1 is SGHTA, CDR2 FQGNSA. The CDR3 loop spans 13 amino acids. The CDR3: CASSGGGANGYTF. In DNA form, the CDR3 reads TGTGCCAGCAGCGGGGGGGGCGCAAATGGCTACACCTTC.